The entry that follows covers one TCR beta chain sequence. This record belongs to a study of OX40 agonist ivuxolimab in advanced cancers. Sequencing was performed with immunoSEQ multiplex PCR; in TCRdb, only in-frame clones are kept and a portion is missing. The profile shows about 59,000 clones, 85% to 95% of them singletons. The starting material was CD4+ or CD8+ T cells sorted from blood, obtained in a trial of the OX40 agonist ivuxolimab. This TCR came from an adult with an advanced solid tumor such as melanoma, head and neck, liver or kidney cancer.

This chain's CDR3 is CASSFLGSGEQYF. The DNA for the CDR3 is TGTGCCAGCAGTTTTCTAGGGTCCGGCGAGCAGTACTTC. The genes are TRBV27 and TRBJ2-7; D is uncertain. The CDR3 is 13 residues long. Trimming cost V 3 bases and J 6 bases, with 12 bases left between them. Germline V gives CDR1 MNHEY, CDR2 SMNVEV (reference sequence).